The present T cell receptor (beta chain) was sequenced within a study of cytomegalovirus exposure and HLA in healthy donors (dated by TCRdb to the late 2010s). As for the study more broadly: According to an earlier analysis of several hundred of the donors, about 180 million T cells yielded roughly 110 million unique TCR beta sequences and more than 250 Gb of sequence data. An early release that covered 500 to 800 HLA-typed donors contained approximately 290 gigabases of sequencing data and 65 million to 100 million unique TCR sequences. The genetic ancestry cluster associated with self-reported Caucasian donors included 81% of the roughly 400 genotyped donors. The aim of the study was to test whether cataloging public T cell receptors could identify signatures of past pathogen exposure. The study profiled the T cell repertoires of under 850 subjects by immunosequencing and related them to cytomegalovirus serostatus. Besides the first cohort of about 730 subjects, a separate validation cohort made up of 120 different subjects was used. The study combined high-throughput TCR immunosequencing, statistical association of individual TCRs with disease status, and machine learning to predict cytomegalovirus infection status. A later analysis re-analyzed previously published TCR beta repertoires from 500 to 700 donors and added high-resolution HLA genotyping to study TCR occurrence patterns. Rather than drawing on any new phenotypic data, the later analysis identified candidate immune exposures from TCR beta sequences and the way those sequences occurred across donors. To decide whether each TCR beta V gene segment behaved as functional or pseudogenic, an earlier analysis of over 500 of the donors relied on high-throughput TCR beta sequencing. Donor age, sex, ethnicity and CMV serostatus were collected together with the repertoire data. A later genetic analysis took genome-wide SNP genotypes for 398 of the 666 donors and used that subset as a discovery cohort. All discovery cohort repertoires had been generated on a single sequencing platform. Both class I and class II loci were covered by HLA typing, at four-digit resolution. The number of typed donors differed by locus: about 629-630 for A, B, C, DRB1 and DQB1; some 500 for DQA1; some 590 for DPA1; and around 450 for DPB1. Because of strong linkage in the cohort, a handful of DR-DQ haplotypes were treated as single units for association and clustering. Among some 410 genotyped donors of the cohort, an average of around 240,000 unique TCR beta nucleotide sequences was sequenced per donor, of which about 18% were non-productive.

The cohort comprised more than 550 healthy bone marrow donors. All cohort members were sampled while nominally healthy, although unrecorded immune exposures were likely present. The donor tested CMV seropositive and was one of the 289 seropositive cohort members. Every donor gave a peripheral blood sample, and the peripheral blood mononuclear cells from that sample were used for TCR beta sequencing. The Qiagen DNeasy Blood Extraction Kit was used to extract genomic DNA from the blood cell samples. Regarding this clone: Its antigen specificity is not known. No per-base quality is available; no much larger clone lies one base away. Other DNA sequences in the same sample also yield this CDR3.

Receptor amplification or capture employed the immunoSEQ multiplex PCR assay. For the multiplex PCR, a mixture combining 60 forward primers for TCR Vbeta segments and 13 reverse primers for TCR Jbeta segments was used. A multiplex PCR assay on genomic DNA amplified the CDR3 region of rearranged TCR beta genes. The Illumina HiSeq System was used to sequence the amplified TCR beta libraries as 87-base-pair reads. The source study handled its data this way. In a later analysis, around 80 million unique TCR beta chains were counted across the 666 repertoires, and roughly 11 million of these chains were shared by at least two donors. Raw reads were error-corrected and collapsed into unique sequences by a nearest-neighbor algorithm in which closely related sequences were merged to remove PCR and sequencing errors. To assign V, D and J gene segments, CDR3 sequences were aligned to IMGT reference sequences. For a sequence to be retained, at least a six-nucleotide match to both a V gene segment and a J gene segment was required. Rearrangements were called productive when the CDR3 lacked stop codons and stayed in frame with V and J; all others were non-productive. CDR3 was defined according to IMGT convention as the region running from the second conserved V-encoded cysteine to the conserved J-encoded phenylalanine. In an earlier analysis of more than 550 of the donors, sequences lacking an unambiguous match to a single V gene segment were excluded. In an earlier analysis of several hundred of the donors, V segments were called functional above 56.7% productive rearrangements and were called segregating when the between-donor standard deviation exceeded 5%. To diagnose cytomegalovirus status from the catalog of TCR beta chain sequences, a statistical classification framework was built. In a later analysis, TCR nucleotide sequences were compared against IMGT/GENE-DB human TR gene sequences so that V and J genes could be assigned. In a later analysis, CDR3 sequences and most-parsimonious VDJ recombination scenarios were assigned using the TCRdist pipeline. In a later analysis, each TCR beta chain was defined by its CDR3 amino acid sequence together with its V-gene family, and reads without a unique V-gene family were excluded. A later analysis removed several hundred highly shared, low-generation-probability nucleotide sequences to deal with suspected cross-contamination and a sequencing artifact. A later analysis calculated a clonal expansion index for each public chain from normalized within-repertoire ranks of inferred template counts. In a later analysis, generation probabilities were computed with a VDJ recombination model fitted to out-of-frame rearrangements, and the resulting probabilities were checked against IGoR. In a later analysis, hypergeometric tests were used to score TCR-TCR, TCR-HLA and TCR-CMV co-occurrence, with a repertoire-size bias correction applied to TCR pairs. A later analysis estimated false discovery rates by permuting HLA or CMV assignments 20 times. In a later analysis, co-occurring TCRs were grouped with DBSCAN, and TCRdist sequence similarity was added when clustering was performed within HLA-allele-positive subsets. Repertoires with fewer than 30,000 or more than 120,000 public chains, plus five repertoires with anomalous nucleotide sharing, were excluded from co-occurrence clustering. The clones in this table, taken by TCRdb from immuneACCESS, are in-frame only. Not every clone is retained; where verified, under half of the shortfall comes from an unresolved V gene, and the cause of the rest is unknown. The V and J calls and clone size were taken over from that table, and D and trimming were inferred from the DNA. This sample holds roughly 98,000 clones; about four fifths were observed only once. The top ten clones comprise roughly 13% of the sample.

Results and caveats for the whole study, not just this receptor: A further reported finding was that TCR beta sequences accurately predicted the HLA-A and HLA-B alleles for most subjects in the first cohort. In this cohort, only TCR beta chains were sequenced, and detectable features were limited by the absence of alpha or paired-chain data. Roughly uniform sequencing depth across donors was assumed in presence/absence analyses, although this assumption may not hold. When HLA alleles, especially DR and DQ, strongly co-occurred, TCR associations were difficult to assign to individual alleles. Most CMV-associated TCR beta chains appeared to be HLA-restricted in a later analysis, and the HLA associations seemed to be driven largely by CMV exposure. In a later analysis, several top co-occurrence clusters were reported to appear linked to parvovirus B19, influenza, CMV and Epstein-Barr virus. Seventeen rarely observed V segments, including chromosome 9 orphons, were excluded from the earlier analysis of a few hundred of the donors because counts were too low. Because HLA typing was missing for some donors at each locus, association tests included only the typed subset. In both the original and validation cohorts, the classifier was reported to diagnose cytomegalovirus status with high specificity and sensitivity. In a later analysis, HLA-associated TCR beta chains showed more clonal expansion and lower generation probabilities than non-associated chains that were equally common. An earlier analysis of 587 of the donors showed that most TCR beta V segments appeared in productive rearrangements either about 90% or about 30% of the time, which broadly matched IMGT annotations. A few of the identified cytomegalovirus-associated TCR beta chains were confirmed in vitro to be specific for cytomegalovirus antigens. Most TCR sequences were observed very rarely across donors, whereas some public TCRs were present in many individuals. The study gave a list of some 150 TCR beta chains associated with cytomegalovirus. Immune exposure information for the cohort was limited to CMV serostatus. In a later analysis, over 15,000 TCR beta sequences were associated with specific HLA alleles at a false discovery rate of 0.05. Compared with the approximately 720-donor mean, donors in an Asian-associated ancestry cluster had fewer N-insertions in productive TCRs, according to a later genetic analysis. A cluster of highly shared sequence variants was judged likely to represent a technical artifact of the sequencing pipeline. Correlated functional status among segregating V segments might be attributable to linkage disequilibrium, but an unknown experimental factor could not be ruled out. An association between a missense DCLRE1C variant and V-gene and J-gene trimming of TCR beta chains was found in a later genetic analysis and replicated in an independent cohort. The authors suggested that the approach could potentially be generalized to other disease states and immunological phenotypes. A later analysis found that TCR association rates varied across HLA loci, with DRB1 alleles showing the most associated TCRs and HLA-C alleles the fewest.

What was sequenced was PBMCs. The TCR originated in a woman aged 70-85 years in good health and CMV-seropositive.

The CDR3 loop reads CAWSRQDNQPQHF. In nucleotides, the sequence is TGTGCCTGGAGTCGGCAGGACAATCAGCCCCAGCATTTT. The chain employs TRBV30 and TRBJ1-5; the D gene is unclear. The junction carries 8 bases between V and J, which are trimmed by 2 bases and 3 bases respectively. The germline V gene (reference sequence) sets CDR1 to GTSNPN and CDR2 to SVGIG. Including the terminal cysteine and phenylalanine, the CDR3 comprises 13 residues. Of the read, only the CDR3 DNA is kept; its 39 bases are in frame from base 1.